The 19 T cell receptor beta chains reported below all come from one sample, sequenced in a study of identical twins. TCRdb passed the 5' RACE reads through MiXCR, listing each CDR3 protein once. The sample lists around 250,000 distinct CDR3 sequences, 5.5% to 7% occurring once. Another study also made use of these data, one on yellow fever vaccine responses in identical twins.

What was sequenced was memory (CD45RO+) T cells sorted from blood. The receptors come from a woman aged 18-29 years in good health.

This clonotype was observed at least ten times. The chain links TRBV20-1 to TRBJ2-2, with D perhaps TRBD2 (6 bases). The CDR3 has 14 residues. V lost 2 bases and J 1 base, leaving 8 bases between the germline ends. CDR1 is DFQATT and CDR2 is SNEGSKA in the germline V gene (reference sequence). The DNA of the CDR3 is TGCAGTGCTAGATCGCGGGGGAACACCGGGGAGCTGTTTTTT. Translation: CSARSRGNTGELFF.

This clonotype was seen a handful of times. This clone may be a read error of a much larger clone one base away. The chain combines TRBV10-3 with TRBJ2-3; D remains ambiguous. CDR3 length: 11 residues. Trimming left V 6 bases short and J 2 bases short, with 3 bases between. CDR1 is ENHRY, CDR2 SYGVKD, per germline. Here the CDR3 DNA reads TGTGCCATCAGAGTCACAGATACGCAGTATTTT. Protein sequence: CAIRVTDTQYF.

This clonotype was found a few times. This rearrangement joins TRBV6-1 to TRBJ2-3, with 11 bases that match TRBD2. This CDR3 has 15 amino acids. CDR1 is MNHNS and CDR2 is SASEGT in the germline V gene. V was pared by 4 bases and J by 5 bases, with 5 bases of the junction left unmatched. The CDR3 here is CASSVTSGSIDTQYF. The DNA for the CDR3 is TGTGCCAGCAGTGTAACTAGCGGGAGTATAGATACGCAGTATTTT.

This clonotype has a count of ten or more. The DNA for the CDR3 is TGTGCCAGCAGTTTGTGGACCCTCAATCAGCCCCAGCATTTT. Translating it yields CASSLWTLNQPQHF. V usage is TRBV12-3 or TRBV12-4 and J usage is TRBJ1-5; no firm D call. CDR3 size: 14 residues. The V gene lost 3 bases and the J gene lost 3 bases, with 9 bases spanning the gap.

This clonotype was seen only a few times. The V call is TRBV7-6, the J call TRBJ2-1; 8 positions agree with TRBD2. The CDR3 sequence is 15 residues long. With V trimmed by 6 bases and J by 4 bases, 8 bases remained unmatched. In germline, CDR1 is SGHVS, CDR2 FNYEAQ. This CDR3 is CASSPSGGLYNEQFF. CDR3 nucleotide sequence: TGTGCCAGCAGTCCGAGCGGGGGACTTTACAATGAGCAGTTCTTC.

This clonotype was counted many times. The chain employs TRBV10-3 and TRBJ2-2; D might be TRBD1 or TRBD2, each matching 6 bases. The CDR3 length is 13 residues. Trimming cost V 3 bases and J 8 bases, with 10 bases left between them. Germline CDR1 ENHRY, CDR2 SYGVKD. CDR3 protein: CAISDTGTGELFF. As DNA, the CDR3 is TGTGCCATCAGTGATACAGGGACTGGGGAGCTGTTTTTT.

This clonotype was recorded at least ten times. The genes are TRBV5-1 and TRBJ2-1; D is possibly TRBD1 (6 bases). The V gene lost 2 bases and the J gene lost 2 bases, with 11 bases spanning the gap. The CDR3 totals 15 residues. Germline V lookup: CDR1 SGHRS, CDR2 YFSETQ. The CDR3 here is CASSLQGDTYNEQFF. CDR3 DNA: TGCGCCAGCAGCTTACAAGGGGACACCTACAATGAGCAGTTCTTC.

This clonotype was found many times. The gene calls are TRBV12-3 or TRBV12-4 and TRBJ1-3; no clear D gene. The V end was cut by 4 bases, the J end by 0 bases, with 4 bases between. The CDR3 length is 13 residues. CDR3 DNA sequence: TGTGCCAGCAGTTCCTCCTCTGGAAACACCATATATTTT. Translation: CASSSSSGNTIYF.

The DNA of the CDR3 is TGTGCCAGCAGCATCCAGGGGGCCCTTTTCTCTGGGGCCAACGTCCTGACTTTC. It codes for CASSIQGALFSGANVLTF. This sequence joins TRBV28 and TRBJ2-6; 8 positions agree with TRBD1. The CDR3 extends over 18 amino acids. Germline CDR1 reads MDHEN; CDR2 reads SYDVKM. V shed 6 bases and J 0 bases; nucleotides not matched to a gene: 10.

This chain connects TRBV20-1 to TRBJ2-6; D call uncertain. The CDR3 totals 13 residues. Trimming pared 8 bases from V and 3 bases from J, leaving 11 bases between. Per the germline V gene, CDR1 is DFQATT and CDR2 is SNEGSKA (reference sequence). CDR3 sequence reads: CSSPANGANVLTF. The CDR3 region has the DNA TGCAGTAGCCCCGCCAATGGGGCCAACGTCCTGACTTTC.

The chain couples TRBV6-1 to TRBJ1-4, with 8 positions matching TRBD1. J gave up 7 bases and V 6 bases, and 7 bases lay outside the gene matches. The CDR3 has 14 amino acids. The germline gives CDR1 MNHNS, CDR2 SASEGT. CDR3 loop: CASRKQGGFEKLFF. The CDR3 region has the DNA TGTGCCAGCAGAAAACAGGGGGGTTTTGAAAAACTGTTTTTT.

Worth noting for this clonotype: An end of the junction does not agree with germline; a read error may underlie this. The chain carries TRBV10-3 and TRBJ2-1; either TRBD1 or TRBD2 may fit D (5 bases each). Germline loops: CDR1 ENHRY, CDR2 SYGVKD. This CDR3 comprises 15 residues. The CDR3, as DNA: TGTGCCATCAGTGAGTCTAGTGGGACGCTAAATGAGAAGTTCTTC. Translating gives CAISESSGTLNEKFF.

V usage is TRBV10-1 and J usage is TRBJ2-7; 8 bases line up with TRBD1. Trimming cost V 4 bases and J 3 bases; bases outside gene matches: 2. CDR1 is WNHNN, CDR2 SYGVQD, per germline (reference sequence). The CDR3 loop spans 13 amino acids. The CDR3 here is CASSVGQGYEQYF. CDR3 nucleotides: TGCGCCAGCAGTGTAGGACAGGGCTACGAGCAGTACTTC.

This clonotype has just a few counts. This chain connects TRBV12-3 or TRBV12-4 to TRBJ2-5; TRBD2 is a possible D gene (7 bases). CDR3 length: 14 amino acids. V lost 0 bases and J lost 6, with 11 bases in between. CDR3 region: CASSLAGGPKTQYF. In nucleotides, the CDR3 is TGTGCCAGCAGTTTAGCGGGGGGGCCAAAGACCCAGTACTTC.

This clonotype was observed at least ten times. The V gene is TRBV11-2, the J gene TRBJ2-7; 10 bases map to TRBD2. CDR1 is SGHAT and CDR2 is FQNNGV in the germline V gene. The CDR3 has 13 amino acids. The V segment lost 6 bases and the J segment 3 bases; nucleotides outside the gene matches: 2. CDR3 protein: CASRTSGFYEQYF. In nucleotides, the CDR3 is TGTGCCAGCAGGACTAGCGGGTTCTACGAGCAGTACTTC.

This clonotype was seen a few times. The CDR3 DNA reads TGTGCCACCAGCAGCAGACTAGCGGGAGGGTTGAATGAGCAGTTCTTC. Amino acids: CATSSRLAGGLNEQFF. The V gene is TRBV15, the J gene TRBJ2-1; 14 bases match TRBD2. From germline, CDR1 is LNHNV and CDR2 YYDKDF (reference sequence). V trimming: 3 bases; J trimming: 7 bases; junction bases outside the gene matches: 5. The length of the CDR3 is 16 residues.

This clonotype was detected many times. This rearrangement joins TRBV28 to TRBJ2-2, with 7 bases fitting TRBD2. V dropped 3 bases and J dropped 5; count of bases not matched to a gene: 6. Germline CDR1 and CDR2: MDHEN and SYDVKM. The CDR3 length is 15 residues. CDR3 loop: CASSFRGSVTGELFF. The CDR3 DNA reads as TGTGCCAGCAGTTTCCGCGGGAGCGTGACCGGGGAGCTGTTTTTT.

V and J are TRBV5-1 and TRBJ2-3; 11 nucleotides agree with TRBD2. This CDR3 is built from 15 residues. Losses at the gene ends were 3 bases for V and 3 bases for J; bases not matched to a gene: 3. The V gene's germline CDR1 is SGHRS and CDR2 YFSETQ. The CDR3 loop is CASSSGTSGTDTQYF. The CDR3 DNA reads TGCGCCAGCAGCTCGGGGACTAGCGGAACAGATACGCAGTATTTT.

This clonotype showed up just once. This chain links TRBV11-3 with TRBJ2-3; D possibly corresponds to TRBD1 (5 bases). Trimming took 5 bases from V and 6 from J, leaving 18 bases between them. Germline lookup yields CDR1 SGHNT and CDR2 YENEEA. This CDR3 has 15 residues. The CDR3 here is CASSPRRELTDTQYF. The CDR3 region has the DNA TGTGCCAGCAGCCCCCGCAGGGAACTGACTGATACGCAGTATTTT.